This entry is about one T cell receptor beta chain. The antigen remains undetermined. Regarding time point: peripheral blood 6 weeks after treatment start. Patients suffered from locally advanced or metastatic urothelial carcinoma. Samples spanned pretreatment and treatment, with 1 to 8 time points per patient. The data stem from a study of PD-L1 blockade in urothelial cancer. Germline CDR1 is GTSNPN and CDR2 is SVGIG (reference sequence). The CDR3 runs 19 residues. With 0 bases removed from V and 2 bases from J, the gap between germline ends came to 25 bases. Sequencing was performed with immunoSEQ multiplex PCR; in TCRdb, only in-frame clones are kept and a portion is missing. The sample includes under 70,000 clones, 88% of them seen just once. Study-level results: Survival was better when pretreatment blood TCR clonality fell below the median.

This chain links TRBV30 with TRBJ1-1, with D perhaps TRBD1 (6 bases). The starting material was PBMCs, obtained around atezolizumab (anti-PD-L1) treatment. This clonotype was sampled from a man between 60 and 75 years old with urothelial cancer. The DNA of the CDR3 is TGTGCCTGGAGTGTATACCTGGGACAACCCTCGACACCCAACACTGAAGCTTTCTTT. This encodes CAWSVYLGQPSTPNTEAFF.